This TCR beta chain was recovered during a study of blood T cell repertoires in COVID-19. This clone showed up just a few times. The CDR3 length is 19 residues. V dropped 5 bases and J dropped 3; count of bases not matched to a gene: 18. Looked up from germline, CDR1 is SGHAT and CDR2 is FQNNGV. Sequenced by immunoSEQ multiplex PCR; TCRdb stores in-frame clones only, minus some. The sample has approximately 110,000 clones, about 75% seen once. The TCR comes from a woman aged 70-85 years with acute or convalescent COVID-19. What was sequenced was peripheral blood. The rearrangement links TRBV11-2 to TRBJ2-2, with 7 nucleotides matching TRBD1. The CDR3, as DNA: TGTGCCAGCAGCGTACAGACAGGGTCGGGCCTTGGGGACACCGGGGAGCTGTTTTTT. Translating it yields CASSVQTGSGLGDTGELFF.